This passage covers 30 T cell receptor beta chains from one sample sequenced in a study of OX40 agonist ivuxolimab in advanced cancers. Only in-frame clones appear in the TCRdb table, and some are missing; sequencing was by immunoSEQ multiplex PCR. The sample lists about 73,000 clones, over 80% occurring once. This material consisted of CD4+ or CD8+ T cells sorted from blood, taken in a trial of the OX40 agonist ivuxolimab. Source of these receptors: an adult with an advanced solid tumor such as melanoma, head and neck, liver or kidney cancer.

CDR3 nucleotide sequence: TGTGCCTGGAGTACGGGGACTAATGAAAAACTGTTTTTT. It yields the protein CAWSTGTNEKLFF. The chain couples TRBV30 to TRBJ1-4; D is uncertain. Germline V gene sequence: CDR1 GTSNPN, CDR2 SVGIG (reference sequence). The CDR3 runs to 13 residues. The germline V and J ends were trimmed by 2 bases and 2 bases, with 6 bases remaining between them. The variable domain in full, completed from reference TRBV30 and TRBJ1-4, reads SQTIHQWPATLVQPVGSPLSLECTVEGTSNPNLYWYRQAAGRGLQLLFYSVGIGQISSEVPQNLSASRPQDRQFILSSKKLLLSDSGFYLCAWSTGTNEKLFFGSGTQLSVL.

The rearrangement links TRBV10-2 to TRBJ1-3; D not resolved. The CDR3 runs to 17 residues. Looked up from germline, CDR1 is WSHSY and CDR2 is SAAADI. V shed 0 bases and J shed 0 bases, with 12 bases lying between them. CDR3 sequence: CASSESGFPSSGNTIYF. The CDR3 DNA is TGCGCCAGCAGTGAGTCGGGCTTTCCGAGCTCTGGAAACACCATATATTTT.

The rearrangement joins TRBV21-1 to TRBJ2-7; TRBD2, as called in the table, went unchecked against the DNA. TRBV21-1 is a listed pseudogene. This CDR3 has 14 amino acids. The CDR3 protein is CASTRWSGDNEQYF. CDR3 DNA: TGTGCCAGCACCCGTTGGAGCGGGGATAACGAGCAGTACTTC.

This chain links TRBV5-1 with TRBJ2-5; D perhaps matches TRBD1 (6 bases). Germline CDR1 reads SGHRS; CDR2 reads YFSETQ. CDR3 length: 13 residues. V gave up 4 bases and J gave up 2 bases, with 9 bases separating them. This CDR3 reads CASSPDRQETQYF. CDR3 in DNA: TGCGCCAGCAGCCCGGACAGACAAGAGACCCAGTACTTC.

The chain combines TRBV11-2 with TRBJ2-2, with a tentative D call TRBD1 (5 bases). CDR3 length: 14 amino acids. V gave up 2 bases and J gave up 5 bases, with 9 bases separating them. Germline CDR1 and CDR2: SGHAT and FQNNGV. The CDR3 sequence is CASSLQGWTGELFF. The CDR3, as DNA: TGTGCCAGCAGCTTACAGGGCTGGACCGGGGAGCTGTTTTTT.

The chain uses TRBV5-6 and TRBJ2-5, with 7 bases that match TRBD1. This CDR3 has 15 amino acids. Unmatched junction bases numbered 9, after V lost 1 base and J lost 6 bases. The V gene's germline CDR1 is SGHDT and CDR2 YYEEEE. CDR3 residues: CASSLIGDRDQTQYF. DNA of the CDR3: TGTGCCAGCAGCTTGATTGGAGACAGGGACCAGACCCAGTACTTC. Complete variable domain (other parts from reference TRBV5-6 and TRBJ2-5): DAGVTQSPTHLIKTRGQQVTLRCSPKSGHDTVSWYQQALGQGPQFIFQYYEEEERQRGNFPDRFSGHQFPNYSSELNVNALLLGDSALYLCASSLIGDRDQTQYFGPGTRLLVL.

This chain links TRBV4-1 with TRBJ2-7; 7 bases match TRBD2. The V gene's germline CDR1 is MGHRA and CDR2 YSYEKL. Trimming removed 1 base from V and 2 bases from J; junction bases left unmatched: 8. This CDR3 has 16 residues. The CDR3: CASSQGPGRGTYEQYF. The CDR3 bases are TGCGCCAGCAGCCAAGGGCCCGGGCGGGGGACCTACGAGCAGTACTTC.

The chain couples TRBV5-1 to TRBJ2-2; 13 nucleotides align to TRBD2. This CDR3 has 17 amino acids. Germline CDR1 is SGHRS and CDR2 is YFSETQ. Trimming took 3 bases from V and 7 from J; bases not matched to a gene: 9. The CDR3 is CASSYGLAGDVGGELFF. The CDR3 DNA sequence: TGCGCCAGCAGCTACGGACTAGCGGGAGATGTTGGCGGGGAGCTGTTTTTT. The variable domain in full, completed from reference TRBV5-1 and TRBJ2-2, reads KAGVTQTPRYLIKTRGQQVTLSCSPISGHRSVSWYQQTPGQGLQFLFEYFSETQRNKGNFPGRFSGRQFSNSRSEMNVSTLELGDSALYLCASSYGLAGDVGGELFFGEGSRLTVL.

V usage is TRBV5-4 and J usage is TRBJ2-1, with D tentatively TRBD2 (6 bases). The CDR3 is made up of 11 amino acids. The V gene's germline CDR1 is SGHNT and CDR2 YYREEE (reference sequence). Deletions cut 3 bases from V and 9 bases from J, with 7 bases between. CDR3 in DNA: TGTGCCAGCAGCTACGGGAGTGAGCAGTTCTTC. Translation: CASSYGSEQFF.

J is TRBJ1-5 and V is TRBV28, with 7 bases matching TRBD1. The CDR3 contains 14 residues. CDR1 and CDR2 from the germline V gene are MDHEN and SYDVKM. The V and J ends lost 7 bases and 2 bases, in that order; junction bases with no gene match: 5. The chain's CDR3 is CASIKGGGNQPQHF. The CDR3 bases are TGTGCCAGCATAAAAGGGGGCGGCAATCAGCCCCAGCATTTT. Full variable domain (remainder filled in from reference TRBV28 and TRBJ1-5): DVKVTQSSRYLVKRTGEKVFLECVQDMDHENMFWYRQDPGLGLRLIYFSYDVKMKEKGDIPEGYSVSREKKERFSLILESASTNQTSMYLCASIKGGGNQPQHFGDGTRLSIL.

The rearrangement joins TRBV6-6 to TRBJ2-2, with D possibly matching TRBD2 (6 bases). Germline V gene data show CDR1 as MNHNY and CDR2 as SVGAGI (reference sequence). Between the trimmed V and J ends, which lost 7 bases and 1 base, there was a span of 10 bases. This CDR3 contains 14 residues. The CDR3, as DNA: TGTGCCAGCAAGATAGCGGAGAACACCGGGGAGCTGTTTTTT. This translates into CASKIAENTGELFF.

The V and J genes are TRBV18 and TRBJ2-2, with a tentative D call TRBD1 (6 bases). CDR3 length: 14 amino acids. Trimming removed 2 bases from V and 5 bases from J, with 9 bases in between. Germline CDR1 KGHSH, CDR2 LQKENI. The CDR3 nucleotides read TGTGCCAGCTCACCAGGGCAGGGGACCGGGGAGCTGTTTTTT. It yields the protein CASSPGQGTGELFF.

DNA for the CDR3: TGCGCCAGCAGCCAAGAGGGAGGACTAGCGGGAATGCTCTACAATGAGCAGTTCTTC. Translating it yields CASSQEGGLAGMLYNEQFF. The chain couples TRBV4-1 to TRBJ2-1; 12 positions match TRBD2. V shed 0 bases and J 3 bases; nucleotides not matched to a gene: 9. Germline V gives CDR1 MGHRA, CDR2 YSYEKL. The length of the CDR3 is 19 residues.

V usage is TRBV5-1 and J usage is TRBJ2-7; TRBD1 aligns across 10 bases. V lost 4 bases, J lost 5 bases, and 6 bases stayed unmatched. Germline V gene data show CDR1 as SGHRS and CDR2 as YFSETQ. The length of the CDR3 is 14 residues. CDR3 coding DNA: TGCGCCAGCAGCGAAACGGGACAGGGGAACGAGCAGTACTTC. As protein: CASSETGQGNEQYF.

This clone was found a few times. The rearrangement joins TRBV7-9 to TRBJ2-6; no clear D. Germline V gene sequence: CDR1 SEHNR, CDR2 FQNEAQ (reference sequence). V was clipped by 8 bases and J by 0 bases, with 5 bases between them. The CDR3 runs to 13 residues. In nucleotides, the CDR3 is TGTGCCAGCGTCCCCTCTGGGGCCAACGTCCTGACTTTC. It is translated as CASVPSGANVLTF. The full variable domain, rest sourced from reference TRBV7-9 and TRBJ2-6, is DTGVSQNPRHKITKRGQNVTFRCDPISEHNRLYWYRQTLGQGPEFLTYFQNEAQLEKSRLLSDRFSAERPKGSFSTLEIQRTEQGDSAMYLCASVPSGANVLTFGAGSRLTVL.

The gene calls are TRBV7-3 and TRBJ2-1; 9 positions match TRBD1. V lost 5 bases, J lost 6 bases, and 2 bases stayed unmatched. Germline V gene lookup returns CDR1 SGHTA and CDR2 FQGTGA. The CDR3 is 13 residues long. The DNA for the CDR3 is TGTGCCAGCAGCCGGGACAGGGCCAATGAGCAGTTCTTC. Translated, it gives CASSRDRANEQFF.

The sample holds one count of this clone. The rearrangement joins TRBV10-3 to TRBJ2-5, with 7 bases matching TRBD1. Looked up from germline, CDR1 is ENHRY and CDR2 is SYGVKD. This CDR3 contains 14 residues. V lost 5 bases, J lost 1 base, and 4 bases stayed unmatched. In DNA form, the CDR3 reads TGTGCCATCAGTATCACAGGGGTCCAAGAGACCCAGTACTTC. Translating gives CAISITGVQETQYF.

The gene calls are TRBV15 and TRBJ2-7; D is uncertain. The germline V and J ends were trimmed by 0 bases and 0 bases, with 6 bases remaining between them. Looked up from germline, CDR1 is LNHNV and CDR2 is YYDKDF (reference sequence). This CDR3 is built from 14 residues. The CDR3 nucleotides read TGTGCCACCAGCAGAGAGGCGGACTCCTACGAGCAGTACTTC. Its translation is CATSREADSYEQYF.

The J gene is TRBJ2-3, the V gene TRBV2; D not resolved. The CDR3 runs 12 residues. Germline V gene sequence: CDR1 SNHLY, CDR2 FYNNEI. Trimming left V 4 bases short and J 6 bases short, with 8 bases between. The CDR3 DNA follows: TGTGCCAGCAGTGTTTTGAGGGATACGCAGTATTTT. Its protein product is CASSVLRDTQYF.

This clone has only a few counts. In DNA form, the CDR3 reads TGTGCCAGCAGTTACAACCCCTCCCGGGATACGCAGTATTTT. This translates into CASSYNPSRDTQYF. The chain is built from TRBV6-6 and TRBJ2-3; D is unclear. The CDR3 spans 14 residues. V lost 2 bases and J 6 bases, leaving 12 bases between the germline ends. In germline, CDR1 is MNHNY, CDR2 SVGAGI (reference sequence).

The CDR3 is CASMPFGGRNTGELFF. The CDR3 DNA reads as TGTGCCAGTATGCCCTTTGGCGGGAGGAACACCGGGGAGCTGTTTTTT. The rearrangement joins TRBV19 to TRBJ2-2; 7 bases line up with TRBD2. The CDR3 is 16 residues long. V lost 7 bases to trimming and J lost 1 base; unmatched junction nucleotides: 9. CDR1 and CDR2 (germline): LNHDA, SQIVND (reference sequence).

Written as DNA, the CDR3 is TGTGCCAGCAGTCAAGGGGGATCTAGCACAGATACGCAGTATTTT. Its protein product is CASSQGGSSTDTQYF. The chain uses TRBV7-3 and TRBJ2-3; possibly TRBD1 for D (6 bases). In germline, CDR1 is SGHTA, CDR2 FQGTGA. CDR3 length equals 15 residues. The V gene lost 6 bases and the J gene lost 0 bases, with 13 bases spanning the gap. The full variable domain, completed using reference TRBV7-3 and TRBJ2-3, is GAGVSQTPSNKVTEKGKYVELRCDPISGHTALYWYRQSLGQGPEFLIYFQGTGAADDSGLPNDRFFAVRPEGSVSTLKIQRTERGDSAVYLCASSQGGSSTDTQYFGPGTRLTVL.

V is TRBV5-1 and J is TRBJ2-1, with 11 bases identical to TRBD1. The junction had 6 bases not matched to a gene; V was cut back by 1 base and J by 9 bases. The CDR3 runs to 15 residues. Germline V gives CDR1 SGHRS, CDR2 YFSETQ. This chain's CDR3 is CASSLKGQGVGEQFF. The CDR3, as DNA: TGCGCCAGCAGCTTGAAGGGACAGGGGGTGGGTGAGCAGTTCTTC.

The chain recombines TRBV30 with TRBJ1-3; 10 bases align to TRBD1. Germline values: CDR1 GTSNPN, CDR2 SVGIG (reference sequence). CDR3 length: 16 amino acids. Trimming at V came to 1 base and at J to 2 bases, leaving 5 bases not matched to a gene. CDR3 residues: CAWSGSTGGPGNTIYF. CDR3 in DNA: TGTGCCTGGAGTGGCTCGACAGGGGGCCCTGGAAACACCATATATTTT.

The gene calls are TRBV6-6 and TRBJ1-2; 7 bases are shared with TRBD1. Germline trimming cut 5 bases from V and 2 bases from J; bases unmatched to any gene: 8. In germline, CDR1 is MNHNY, CDR2 SVGAGI (reference sequence). The CDR3 sequence is 15 residues long. The CDR3 nucleotides read TGTGCCAGCAGTCCCACAGGGGCCGGGAACTATGGCTACACCTTC. Translation: CASSPTGAGNYGYTF.

The V and J genes are TRBV11-2 and TRBJ2-7; 7 bases align to TRBD2. With V trimmed by 3 bases and J by 3 bases, 5 bases remained unmatched. The CDR3 loop spans 14 amino acids. Germline loops: CDR1 SGHAT, CDR2 FQNNGV. In DNA form, the CDR3 reads TGTGCCAGCAGCTTCGGAGGGAGGGACTACGAGCAGTACTTC. The encoded protein is CASSFGGRDYEQYF.

V usage is TRBV6-1 and J usage is TRBJ1-1, with D perhaps TRBD1 (6 bases). The CDR3 is made up of 12 amino acids. The germline CDR1 and CDR2 sequences are MNHNS and SASEGT. The ends were cut back, 4 bases at V and 11 bases at J, with 14 bases in the middle. The DNA for the CDR3 is TGTGCCAGCAGTGTTCGGGGGGGGCCGGCTTTCTTT. Translated: CASSVRGGPAFF.

The CDR3 DNA is TGTGCCAGCACCTTCGGGCCCTCCAATGAGCAGTTCTTC. Protein sequence: CASTFGPSNEQFF. This rearrangement joins TRBV5-4 to TRBJ2-1; D not certain. Germline CDR1 and CDR2: SGHNT and YYREEE (reference sequence). The CDR3 has 13 residues. The ends were cut back, 6 bases at V and 6 bases at J, with 13 bases in the middle.

CDR3 nucleotides: TGTGCCAGCAGTGATAGAAACACCATATATTTT. Translating gives CASSDRNTIYF. The chain carries TRBV28 and TRBJ1-3; D is ambiguous. Germline CDR1 and CDR2: MDHEN and SYDVKM. Trimming cost V 5 bases and J 5 bases, with 4 bases left between them. This CDR3 region has 11 residues.

This chain uses TRBV2 with TRBJ2-7; D is possibly TRBD1 (5 bases). The germline gives CDR1 SNHLY, CDR2 FYNNEI. The length of the CDR3 is 12 residues. The ends were cut back, 5 bases at V and 3 bases at J, with 8 bases in the middle. CDR3 nucleotide sequence: TGTGCCAGCAGTAGGGGTCGCTACGAGCAGTACTTC. Translation: CASSRGRYEQYF.